These T cell receptor beta chains were read from a single sample in a study of T cells after yellow fever vaccination. TCRdb reanalysed the 5' RACE reads using MiXCR and keeps one entry per CDR3 protein. The table lists more than 350,000 distinct CDR3 sequences, approximately 10% of them singletons. This specimen was PBMCs, taken on the day of the first yellow fever vaccination. The receptors originated from a man aged 18 to 35 who received the YFV17D yellow fever vaccine. Both conserved end residues are part of each CDR3. A D gene is named only where the DNA matches it firmly. The size entry is marked missing in some rows and otherwise reads once, few, many or a size class.

>-|TRBJ1-5|TRBV30|few
CAWSFGMNQPQHF
TGTGCCTGGAGTTTTGGCATGAATCAGCCCCAGCATTTT
>-|TRBJ1-5|TRBV12-3/TRBV12-4|-
CASSYAVQPQHF
TGTGCCAGCAGCTACGCCGTTCAGCCCCAGCATTTT
>-|TRBJ1-1|TRBV12-3/TRBV12-4|few
CASSQTRGSTEAFF
TGTGCCAGCAGTCAGACGCGGGGTAGCACTGAAGCTTTCTTT
>-|TRBJ1-1|TRBV7-3|few
CASSLTVRGNTEAFF
TGTGCCAGCAGCTTAACGGTGAGGGGGAACACTGAAGCTTTCTTT
>-|TRBJ1-1|TRBV6-1|-
CASSVHGVGSEAFF
TGTGCCAGCAGTGTTCACGGGGTTGGTTCTGAAGCTTTCTTT
>-|TRBJ2-4|TRBV20-1|many
CSAVANQKAKNIQYF
TGCAGTGCTGTGGCCAACCAAAAAGCCAAAAACATTCAGTACTTC
>-|TRBJ2-3|TRBV30|few
CAWSVPPWGGGGNTQYF
TGTGCCTGGAGTGTACCCCCCTGGGGCGGGGGCGGGAATACGCAGTATTTT
>-|TRBJ1-1|TRBV5-1|-
CASRPRGNTEAFF
TGCGCCAGCCGGCCCCGGGGGAACACTGAAGCTTTCTTT
>-|TRBJ2-3|TRBV15|few
CATSSRVSTADTQYF
TGTGCCACCAGCAGTCGAGTTAGCACCGCAGATACGCAGTATTTT
>-|TRBJ2-1|TRBV10-3|-
CAISEGAGYNEQFF
TGTGCCATCAGTGAAGGGGCTGGTTACAATGAGCAGTTCTTC
>-|TRBJ2-2|TRBV5-1|few
CASSLDSASHPTGELFF
TGCGCCAGCAGCTTGGACAGCGCCAGCCATCCCACCGGGGAGCTGTTTTTT
>-|TRBJ1-1|TRBV6-6|-
CASSTRGRTEAFF
TGTGCCAGCAGTACCCGGGGGCGGACTGAAGCTTTCTTT
>-|TRBJ1-1|TRBV13|few
CASSSSEGNTEAFF
TGTGCCAGCAGTTCCTCCGAGGGGAACACTGAAGCTTTCTTT
>-|TRBJ2-3|TRBV4-3|-
CASGQPRGNEGTDTQYF
TGCGCCAGCGGCCAACCAAGAGGAAACGAGGGCACAGATACGCAGTATTTT
>-|TRBJ2-7|TRBV29-1|many
CSVEVRGSNEQYF
TGCAGCGTTGAAGTACGAGGTAGCAACGAGCAGTACTTC
>-|TRBJ2-4|TRBV30|-
CAWRTSGAAAGIQYF
TGTGCCTGGAGGACCTCCGGGGCCGCGGCAGGCATTCAGTACTTC
>TRBD2|TRBJ2-3|TRBV12-3/TRBV12-4|few
CASSRGLEPTDTQYF
TGTGCCAGCAGCCGTGGACTAGAACCCACAGATACGCAGTATTTT
>TRBD2|TRBJ2-4|TRBV10-3|few
CAISSLAGGPGKNIQYF
TGTGCCATCAGTTCTCTAGCGGGGGGGCCCGGCAAAAACATTCAGTACTTC
>-|TRBJ1-2|TRBV6-1|many
CASSPGGAGNYGYTF
TGTGCCAGCAGCCCCGGGGGGGCCGGTAACTATGGCTACACCTTC
>-|TRBJ2-1|TRBV10-3|few
CAISERGPSYNEQFF
TGTGCCATCAGTGAGCGGGGGCCCTCCTACAATGAGCAGTTCTTC
>TRBD1|TRBJ1-1|TRBV5-8|-
CASSYRTGRGAEAFF
TGTGCCAGCAGCTACCGGACAGGGAGAGGCGCTGAAGCTTTCTTT
>TRBD2|TRBJ2-1|TRBV7-2|few
CASTLRGLAGVNEQFF
TGTGCCAGCACCCTAAGGGGACTAGCGGGGGTTAATGAGCAGTTCTTC
>TRBD1|TRBJ2-7|TRBV20-1|-
CSAYHPGQGSDEQYF
TGCAGTGCCTACCATCCGGGACAGGGGTCCGACGAGCAGTACTTC
>-|TRBJ2-3|TRBV28|many
CASSIGATGDTQYF
TGTGCCAGCAGTATCGGGGCAACGGGGGATACGCAGTATTTT
>-|TRBJ2-1|TRBV6-1|few
CAIKTDYNEQFF
TGTGCCATTAAGACAGACTACAATGAGCAGTTCTTC
>TRBD2|TRBJ2-1|TRBV11-3|many
CASSLDPVTSGEQFF
TGTGCCAGCAGCTTAGACCCGGTGACTAGCGGGGAGCAGTTCTTC
>-|TRBJ1-2|TRBV7-2|many
CASSSQEGGYTF
TGTGCCAGCAGCTCACAGGAGGGGGGCTACACCTTC
>-|TRBJ2-3|TRBV2|few
CAMIRTDTQYF
TGTGCCATGATTCGCACAGATACGCAGTATTTT
>-|TRBJ2-2|TRBV10-3|few
CATRSLSWAEGNTGELFF
TGTGCCACCAGATCCTTATCGTGGGCAGAAGGGAACACCGGGGAGCTGTTTTTT
>-|TRBJ2-7|TRBV7-2|many
CASSPQRGPLIRQYF
TGTGCCAGCAGCCCCCAACGAGGCCCTTTAATACGGCAGTACTTC
>-|TRBJ1-1|TRBV7-9|-
CASSLMDTEAFF
TGTGCCAGCAGCCTGATGGACACTGAAGCTTTCTTT
>-|TRBJ2-5|TRBV20-1|many
CSPKGGGETQYF
TGCAGTCCCAAAGGGGGGGGAGAGACCCAGTACTTC
>TRBD1|TRBJ2-7|TRBV19|few
CASSSGDRDYEQYF
TGTGCCAGTAGCTCGGGGGACAGGGACTACGAGCAGTACTTC
>-|TRBJ1-2|TRBV6-1|few
CASSEDRGYGYTF
TGTGCCAGCAGTGAAGATCGGGGCTATGGCTACACCTTC
>TRBD1|TRBJ2-5|TRBV27|-
CASRAQGWVETQYF
TGTGCCAGCAGAGCACAGGGGTGGGTAGAGACCCAGTACTTC
>TRBD1|TRBJ1-1|TRBV20-1|few
CSARSTGGGYSTEAFF
TGCAGTGCTAGATCTACAGGGGGGGGATACAGCACTGAAGCTTTCTTT
>-|TRBJ1-6|TRBV20-1|few
CSARGVGGVGSPLHF
TGCAGTGCTAGAGGAGTAGGCGGGGTAGGTTCACCCCTCCACTTT
>TRBD1|TRBJ1-1|TRBV4-2|-
CASSQDNSGTGGFGTEAFF
TGTGCCAGCAGCCAGGATAATTCCGGGACAGGGGGCTTTGGTACTGAAGCTTTCTTT
>-|TRBJ1-1|TRBV29-1|few
CSAPRQGPNTEAFF
TGCAGCGCCCCTCGCCAGGGGCCGAACACTGAAGCTTTCTTT
>-|TRBJ2-2|TRBV4-1|-
CASSQGTAPELFF
TGCGCCAGCAGCCAAGGGACAGCCCCTGAGCTGTTTTTT
>-|TRBJ2-3|TRBV6-4|many
CASSDSRYTDTQYF
TGTGCCAGCAGTGACTCGAGGTACACAGATACGCAGTATTTT
>-|TRBJ2-3|TRBV7-2|few
CASSLYVSADTQYF
TGTGCCAGCAGCTTATATGTCTCAGCAGATACGCAGTATTTT
>TRBD1|TRBJ1-1|TRBV18|few
CASSPLAGQAREAFF
TGTGCCAGCTCACCCCTCGCGGGACAGGCTCGTGAAGCTTTCTTT
>-|TRBJ2-4|TRBV29-1|-
CSASATPLAKNIQYF
TGCAGCGCCAGCGCCACGCCCTTAGCCAAAAACATTCAGTACTTC
>-|TRBJ1-6|TRBV20-1|-
CSARVGFWLDSPLHF
TGCAGTGCTAGGGTGGGGTTCTGGCTGGATTCACCCCTCCACTTT
>TRBD1|TRBJ2-5|TRBV29-1|few
CSARQGQTQYF
TGCAGCGCAAGACAGGGTCAGACCCAGTACTTC
>-|TRBJ2-5|TRBV14|few
CASSQGVLETETQYF
TGTGCCAGCAGCCAGGGGGTGCTTGAGACAGAGACCCAGTACTTC
>-|TRBJ1-3|TRBV9|few
CASSVGSGGNTIYF
TGTGCCAGCAGCGTCGGTTCAGGGGGAAACACCATATATTTT
>-|TRBJ2-4|TRBV21-1|few
CASSKIALGLAKNIQYF
TGTGCCAGCAGCAAAATCGCTTTAGGCTTAGCCAAAAACATTCAGTACTTC
>-|TRBJ2-1|TRBV6-2/TRBV6-3|-
CASSFAPGTNYNEQFF
TGTGCCAGCAGTTTCGCCCCAGGGACGAACTACAATGAGCAGTTCTTC